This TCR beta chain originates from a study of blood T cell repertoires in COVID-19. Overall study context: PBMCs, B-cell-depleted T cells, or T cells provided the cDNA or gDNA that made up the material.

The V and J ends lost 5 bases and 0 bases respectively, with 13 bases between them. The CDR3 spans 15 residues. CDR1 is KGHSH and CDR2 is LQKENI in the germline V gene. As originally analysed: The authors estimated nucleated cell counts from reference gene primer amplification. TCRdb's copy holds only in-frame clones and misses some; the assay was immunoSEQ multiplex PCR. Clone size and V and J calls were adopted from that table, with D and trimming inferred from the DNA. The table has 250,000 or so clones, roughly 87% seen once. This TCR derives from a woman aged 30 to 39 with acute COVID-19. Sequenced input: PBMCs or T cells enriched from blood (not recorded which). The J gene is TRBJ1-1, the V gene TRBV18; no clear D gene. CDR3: CASSGGPPMNTEAFF. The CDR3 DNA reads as TGTGCCAGCTCAGGAGGGCCCCCCATGAACACTGAAGCTTTCTTT. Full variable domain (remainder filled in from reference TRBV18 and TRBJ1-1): NAGVMQNPRHLVRRRGQEARLRCSPMKGHSHVYWYRQLPEEGLKFMVYLQKENIIDESGMPKERFSAEFPKEGPSILRIQQVVRGDSAAYFCASSGGPPMNTEAFFGQGTRLTVV.